Each of the 26 T cell receptor beta chains below was sequenced from the same sample in a study of tumor-infiltrating lymphocytes in localized non-small cell lung cancer. Sequenced by immunoSEQ multiplex PCR; TCRdb stores in-frame clones only, minus some. The sample gives tens of thousands of clones, 70% to 90% of which show up once; roughly 2% is in the top ten. Sequencing used lung tumor tissue. The receptor set was obtained from a human donor with non-small cell lung cancer.

The V gene is TRBV30, the J gene TRBJ2-2; 10 bases line up with TRBD2. Trimming removed 2 bases from V and 4 bases from J; junction bases left unmatched: 7. This CDR3 region has 16 residues. Germline CDR1 and CDR2: GTSNPN and SVGIG (reference sequence). Here the CDR3 DNA reads TGTGCCTGGAGTAGGCTAGCGGGGGTTATCACCGGGGAGCTGTTTTTT. Translated: CAWSRLAGVITGELFF.

This chain connects TRBV5-1 to TRBJ1-4; D unresolved. This CDR3 has 17 residues. V lost 3 bases and J 0 bases, leaving 15 bases between the germline ends. Germline V gene data show CDR1 as SGHRS and CDR2 as YFSETQ. The CDR3 sequence: CASSWSTGTPTNEKLFF. CDR3 DNA sequence: TGCGCCAGCAGCTGGTCGACGGGAACCCCAACTAATGAAAAACTGTTTTTT.

The chain links TRBV30 to TRBJ1-1; no clear D gene. This CDR3 spans 13 amino acids. In germline, CDR1 is GTSNPN, CDR2 SVGIG (reference sequence). The V and J ends lost 0 bases and 4 bases respectively, with 9 bases between them. DNA for the CDR3: TGTGCCTGGAGTGTACAGTGGGGCACTGAAGCTTTCTTT. Protein product: CAWSVQWGTEAFF. Full variable domain (outside the CDR3, taken from reference TRBV30 and TRBJ1-1): SQTIHQWPATLVQPVGSPLSLECTVEGTSNPNLYWYRQAAGRGLQLLFYSVGIGQISSEVPQNLSASRPQDRQFILSSKKLLLSDSGFYLCAWSVQWGTEAFFGQGTRLTVV.

The chain is built from TRBV6-1 and TRBJ1-1; no clear D. The CDR3 is made up of 13 amino acids. With 1 base removed from V and 6 bases from J, the gap between germline ends came to 9 bases. The germline V gene encodes CDR1 MNHNS and CDR2 SASEGT. As DNA, the CDR3 is TGTGCCAGCAGTGAAGTAGCGGGCGCTGAAGCTTTCTTT. Protein: CASSEVAGAEAFF.

This rearrangement joins TRBV4-1 to TRBJ1-2; D remains unclear. Germline V gene data show CDR1 as MGHRA and CDR2 as YSYEKL. The CDR3 extends over 15 amino acids. Trimming removed 0 bases from V and 2 bases from J, with 10 bases in between. The CDR3 DNA is TGCGCCAGCAGCCAAGATTGGACGGCGAACTATGGCTACACCTTC. This codes for CASSQDWTANYGYTF.

The V and J genes are TRBV7-2 and TRBJ2-5, with 8 nucleotides matching TRBD2. This CDR3 is built from 17 residues. Trimming cost V 5 bases and J 0 bases; bases outside gene matches: 11. The germline V gene encodes CDR1 SGHTA and CDR2 FQGNSA. This CDR3 reads CASSPQLASGYQETQYF. In DNA form, the CDR3 reads TGTGCCAGCAGCCCCCAACTGGCTAGCGGGTACCAAGAGACCCAGTACTTC. Looking up the rest from reference TRBV7-2 and TRBJ2-5 gives the full variable domain: GAGVSQSPSNKVTEKGKDVELRCDPISGHTALYWYRQSLGQGLEFLIYFQGNSAPDKSGLPSDRFSAERTGGSVSTLTIQRTQQEDSAVYLCASSPQLASGYQETQYFGPGTRLLVL.

This clone was observed once. The rearrangement links TRBV7-2 to TRBJ2-2; 7 bases align to TRBD2. The CDR3 is 15 residues long. J lost 5 bases, V lost 5 bases, and 8 bases had no gene match. Germline V lookup: CDR1 SGHTA, CDR2 FQGNSA. Here the CDR3 reads CASSRRGLVTGELFF. For the CDR3, the DNA is TGTGCCAGCAGCCGCCGCGGACTAGTGACCGGGGAGCTGTTTTTT.

V gene TRBV7-2 combines with J gene TRBJ1-2; perhaps TRBD1 as D (5 bases). The CDR3 is 16 residues long. Germline V lookup: CDR1 SGHTA, CDR2 FQGNSA. V lost 1 base and J lost 8, with 20 bases in between. The CDR3 loop is CASSLDPGPISGGYTF. The CDR3 DNA sequence: TGTGCCAGCAGCTTAGATCCGGGGCCCATTTCGGGAGGCTACACCTTC.

This clone appeared once. The rearrangement uses TRBV11-2 and TRBJ2-7; perhaps TRBD1 as D (6 bases). This CDR3 comprises 15 residues. Germline V CDR1 and CDR2: SGHAT, FQNNGV. V gave up 5 bases and J gave up 0 bases, with 14 bases separating them. This chain's CDR3 is CASSRSDSLSYEQYF. For the CDR3, the DNA is TGTGCCAGCAGCCGATCGGACAGCCTCTCCTACGAGCAGTACTTC.

V is TRBV4-3 and J is TRBJ1-2; the D is unclear. Deletions cut 0 bases from V and 1 base from J, with 12 bases between. This CDR3 region has 16 residues. The V gene's germline CDR1 is LGHNA and CDR2 YSLEER. The CDR3 region is CASSQEYGRRNYGYTF. Here the CDR3 DNA reads TGCGCCAGCAGCCAAGAATACGGGAGACGTAACTATGGCTACACCTTC.

V is TRBV5-1 and J is TRBJ2-7, with 8 bases fitting TRBD1. The junction had 6 bases not matched to a gene; V was cut back by 7 bases and J by 6 bases. Germline CDR1 and CDR2: SGHRS and YFSETQ. The CDR3 extends over 12 amino acids. In DNA form, the CDR3 reads TGCGCCAGCGGCAGGGGGCTTGGCGAGCAGTACTTC. This gives the protein CASGRGLGEQYF. The full variable domain, with the rest looked up from reference TRBV5-1 and TRBJ2-7, is KAGVTQTPRYLIKTRGQQVTLSCSPISGHRSVSWYQQTPGQGLQFLFEYFSETQRNKGNFPGRFSGRQFSNSRSEMNVSTLELGDSALYLCASGRGLGEQYFGPGTRLTVT.

Notes on this clone: Other DNA sequences of this sample code for an identical CDR3. The J gene is TRBJ2-5, the V gene TRBV5-1, with a tentative D call TRBD1 (6 bases). Germline V gives CDR1 SGHRS, CDR2 YFSETQ. V was trimmed by 0 bases and J by 3 bases, leaving 9 bases between them. This CDR3 has 14 residues. The CDR3 here is CASSLGNREETQYF. CDR3 in DNA: TGCGCCAGCAGCTTGGGAAACAGGGAAGAGACCCAGTACTTC.

The chain joins TRBV6-6 to TRBJ1-2, with D unresolved. Germline V CDR1 and CDR2: MNHNY, SVGAGI (reference sequence). Trimming stripped 3 bases from V and 4 bases from J, with 6 bases between. This CDR3 comprises 12 residues. The CDR3 region has the DNA TGTGCCAGCAGTTATTCAACCTATGGCTACACCTTC. This sequence encodes CASSYSTYGYTF.

The chain combines TRBV6-4 with TRBJ2-3; 12 bases fit TRBD2. This CDR3 has 15 residues. The J segment lost 6 bases and the V segment lost 5 bases, leaving 6 bases of the junction unmatched. Germline lookup yields CDR1 MRHNA and CDR2 SNTAGT. The CDR3 DNA is TGTGCCAGCAGTTCGACTAGCGGGGGAGGGGATACGCAGTATTTT. Amino acid sequence: CASSSTSGGGDTQYF.

The V call is TRBV14, the J call TRBJ2-1, with 8 bases that match TRBD2. This CDR3 contains 16 residues. CDR1 SGHDN and CDR2 FVKESK come from the germline V gene. J lost 8 bases, V lost 0 bases, and 9 bases had no gene match. CDR3 DNA sequence: TGTGCCAGCAGCCAAGATCTGGGACTAGTTTTTGATGAGCAGTTCTTC. This codes for CASSQDLGLVFDEQFF.

This clone was seen a few times. The rearrangement links TRBV6-6 to TRBJ1-2, with 8 bases fitting TRBD1. The length of the CDR3 is 13 residues. V dropped 8 bases and J dropped 6; count of bases not matched to a gene: 8. Germline assignment: CDR1 MNHNY and CDR2 SVGAGI (reference sequence). CDR3 in DNA: TGTGCCAGCCAAACGGGACAGGAGAATGGCTACACCTTC. Translation gives CASQTGQENGYTF.

The chain joins TRBV19 to TRBJ2-1; 10 bases align to TRBD1. Germline V gene lookup returns CDR1 LNHDA and CDR2 SQIVND (reference sequence). Trimming took 3 bases from V and 8 from J; bases not matched to a gene: 16. The CDR3 is 18 amino acids. As DNA, the CDR3 is TGTGCCAGTAGTATTGCGGGACAGGGGTCCGACTTTCCCCATGAGCAGTTCTTC. It yields the protein CASSIAGQGSDFPHEQFF.

The chain carries TRBV7-2 and TRBJ1-5; perhaps TRBD1 as D (5 bases). Deletions cut 5 bases from V and 2 bases from J, with 13 bases between. CDR1 is SGHTA, CDR2 FQGNSA, per germline. CDR3 length: 15 residues. The CDR3, as DNA: TGTGCCAGCAGCCCGCTCCGGGGGGGCAATCAGCCCCAGCATTTT. Its translation is CASSPLRGGNQPQHF.

The chain combines TRBV7-2 with TRBJ2-5; 7 positions match TRBD2. The V gene's germline CDR1 is SGHTA and CDR2 FQGNSA. This CDR3 comprises 15 residues. V dropped 5 bases and J dropped 1; count of bases not matched to a gene: 7. The CDR3 DNA follows: TGTGCCAGCAGCCCCAGGACTAGTCGCCAAGAGACCCAGTACTTC. The encoded protein is CASSPRTSRQETQYF.

The chain joins TRBV7-9 to TRBJ2-2; 9 bases agree with TRBD1. Trimming at V came to 5 bases and at J to 6 bases, leaving 4 bases not matched to a gene. From germline, CDR1 is SEHNR and CDR2 FQNEAQ (reference sequence). This CDR3 is built from 14 residues. The CDR3 nucleotides read TGTGCCAGCAGCGGACAGGGGAGATCCGGGGAGCTGTTTTTT. Encoded protein: CASSGQGRSGELFF.

The chain carries TRBV7-8 and TRBJ1-2; no firm D call. The ends were cut back, 1 base at V and 4 bases at J, with 16 bases in the middle. Germline V gene sequence: CDR1 SGHVS, CDR2 FQNEAQ. The CDR3 runs 16 residues. The CDR3 nucleotides are TGTGCCAGCAGCTTAGAGGTGGCAGGCGGTAGCTATGGCTACACCTTC. Translating gives CASSLEVAGGSYGYTF.

This chain links TRBV5-4 with TRBJ2-3, with D possibly matching TRBD2 (6 bases). Trimming stripped 2 bases from V and 3 bases from J, with 16 bases between. The CDR3 consists of 16 residues. Germline V lookup: CDR1 SGHNT, CDR2 YYREEE (reference sequence). The CDR3 sequence: CASSFRVASETDTQYF. As DNA, the CDR3 is TGTGCCAGCAGCTTCAGGGTAGCTAGCGAAACAGATACGCAGTATTTT. Full variable domain (rest looked up from reference TRBV5-4 and TRBJ2-3): ETGVTQSPTHLIKTRGQQVTLRCSSQSGHNTVSWYQQALGQGPQFIFQYYREEENGRGNFPPRFSGLQFPNYSSELNVNALELDDSALYLCASSFRVASETDTQYFGPGTRLTVL.

This rearrangement joins TRBV7-2 to TRBJ2-5; maybe TRBD1 (6 bases). The CDR3 covers 15 residues. The V end was cut by 1 base, the J end by 2 bases, with 11 bases between. Germline lookup yields CDR1 SGHTA and CDR2 FQGNSA. CDR3 sequence reads: CASSLGRTVQETQYF. CDR3 DNA sequence: TGTGCCAGCAGCTTAGGAAGGACAGTTCAAGAGACCCAGTACTTC.

The sample holds one count of this clone. The V and J genes are TRBV28 and TRBJ1-3; D ambiguous. Trimming shortened V by 7 bases and J by 3 bases, and 10 bases separated the two germline ends. In germline, CDR1 is MDHEN, CDR2 SYDVKM. The CDR3 loop spans 13 amino acids. The CDR3 DNA is TGTGCCAGCATGGGAGGGAATGGAAACACCATATATTTT. Protein: CASMGGNGNTIYF.

The CDR3 coding sequence is TGTGCCAGCAGTTTGCCGGGAAACACTGAAGCTTTCTTT. Protein product: CASSLPGNTEAFF. The V call is TRBV28, the J call TRBJ1-1; D not certain. V lost 3 bases and J 2 bases, leaving 7 bases between the germline ends. Germline V gene sequence: CDR1 MDHEN, CDR2 SYDVKM. The CDR3 totals 13 residues.

This clone was seen just once. DNA of the CDR3: TGTGCCAGCAGTCCTACGACAGGGATCACAGATACGCAGTATTTT. This translates into CASSPTTGITDTQYF. This chain links TRBV9 with TRBJ2-3; 7 bases agree with TRBD1. V gave up 5 bases and J gave up 2 bases; unmatched junction bases: 8. Germline V gene sequence: CDR1 SGDLS, CDR2 YYNGEE. CDR3 size: 15 residues. The full variable domain, in which reference TRBV9 and TRBJ2-3 provide the parts outside the CDR3, is DSGVTQTPKHLITATGQRVTLRCSPRSGDLSVYWYQQSLDQGLQFLIQYYNGEERAKGNILERFSAQQFPDLHSELNLSSLELGDSALYFCASSPTTGITDTQYFGPGTRLTVL.